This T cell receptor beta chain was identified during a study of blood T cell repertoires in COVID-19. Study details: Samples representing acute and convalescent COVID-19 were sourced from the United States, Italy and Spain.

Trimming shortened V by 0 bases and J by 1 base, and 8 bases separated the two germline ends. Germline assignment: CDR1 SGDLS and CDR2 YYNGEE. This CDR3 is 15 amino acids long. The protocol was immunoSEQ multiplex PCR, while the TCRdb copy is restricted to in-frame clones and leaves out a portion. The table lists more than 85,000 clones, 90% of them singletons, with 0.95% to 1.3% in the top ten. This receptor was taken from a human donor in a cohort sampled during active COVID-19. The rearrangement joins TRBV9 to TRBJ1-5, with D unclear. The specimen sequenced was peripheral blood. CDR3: CASSVVPRSNQPQHF. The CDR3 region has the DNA TGTGCCAGCAGCGTAGTCCCCAGAAGCAATCAGCCCCAGCATTTT. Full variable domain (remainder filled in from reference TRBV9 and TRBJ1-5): DSGVTQTPKHLITATGQRVTLRCSPRSGDLSVYWYQQSLDQGLQFLIQYYNGEERAKGNILERFSAQQFPDLHSELNLSSLELGDSALYFCASSVVPRSNQPQHFGDGTRLSIL.